A single sample gave rise to the 20 T cell receptor beta chains below, sequenced in a study of Graves' ophthalmopathy and Graves' hyperthyroidism. Beta-chain TCR CDR3 regions were amplified from RNA transcripts. Second-round multiplex PCR came after a first-round RT-PCR that employed HTBI primers. TCRdb independently ran MiXCR on the multiplex PCR reads; one entry per CDR3 protein. The sample yields some 370,000 distinct CDR3 sequences, about a sixth seen once. Specimen: peripheral blood. The receptor set was obtained from an adult woman with stable Graves' hyperthyroidism.

The chain combines TRBV7-3 with TRBJ2-2; TRBD1 aligns across 9 bases. The V and J ends lost 1 base and 4 bases, in that order; junction bases with no gene match: 19. CDR1 SGHTA and CDR2 FQGTGA come from the germline V gene. CDR3 size: 21 residues. The DNA of the CDR3 is TGTGCCAGCAGCTTAAATTTGTACAGGGGGCGATATACTTACCTCACCGGGGAGCTGTTTTTT. Translating gives CASSLNLYRGRYTYLTGELFF.

V is TRBV28 and J is TRBJ2-7; no clear D. The germline CDR1 and CDR2 sequences are MDHEN and SYDVKM. The CDR3 spans 14 residues. Trimming stripped 4 bases from V and 2 bases from J, with 12 bases between. CDR3 sequence (DNA): TGTGCCAGCAGTTCATACCCAATTACCTACGAGCAGTACTTC. Its translation: CASSSYPITYEQYF.

The chain links TRBV15 to TRBJ2-2; 7 positions match TRBD1. Trimming removed 5 bases from V and 2 bases from J; junction bases left unmatched: 2. CDR3 length equals 14 residues. From germline, CDR1 is LNHNV and CDR2 YYDKDF (reference sequence). As DNA, the CDR3 is TGTGCCACCAGCGGGACAGACAACACCGGGGAGCTGTTTTTT. Its translation: CATSGTDNTGELFF. Variable domain in full (rest from reference TRBV15 and TRBJ2-2): DAMVIQNPRYQVTQFGKPVTLSCSQTLNHNVMYWYQQKSSQAPKLLFHYYDKDFNNEADTPDNFQSRRPNTSFCFLDIRSPGLGDTAMYLCATSGTDNTGELFFGEGSRLTVL.

This chain uses TRBV6-2 or TRBV6-3 with TRBJ2-7, with D perhaps given as TRBD1 or TRBD2 (5 bases each). This CDR3 contains 15 residues. Trimming took 5 bases from V and 1 from J, leaving 15 bases between them. The V gene's germline CDR1 is MNHEY and CDR2 SVGEGT. The CDR3 DNA sequence: TGTGCCAGCAGTGCCGACGGGACCGGTTCCTACGAGCAGTACTTC. The encoded protein is CASSADGTGSYEQYF.

This clonotype was counted at least ten times. J is TRBJ2-7 and V is TRBV12-3 or TRBV12-4, with 9 bases matching TRBD1. CDR3 length equals 14 residues. Trimming took 6 bases from V and 6 from J; bases not matched to a gene: 9. CDR3 nucleotide sequence: TGTGCCAGCAGACCGAGGACAGGGGAGGGCGAGCAGTACTTC. Translating gives CASRPRTGEGEQYF.

This clonotype has more than one count but fewer than ten. The chain employs TRBV20-1 and TRBJ1-1; the D gene is possibly TRBD1 (5 bases). V dropped 6 bases and J dropped 3 bases, with 17 bases sitting between them. Germline V CDR1 and CDR2: DFQATT, SNEGSKA (reference sequence). CDR3 length: 14 amino acids. CDR3 nucleotides: TGCAGTGCAGTAGTATCGGGGGGGTACACTGAAGCTTTCTTT. Translating gives CSAVVSGGYTEAFF.

This clonotype was picked up many times. The chain links TRBV6-5 to TRBJ1-5; tentative D call: TRBD1 (5 bases). The CDR3 has 14 residues. Trimming shortened V by 4 bases and J by 5 bases, and 12 bases separated the two germline ends. Germline loops: CDR1 MNHEY, CDR2 SVGAGI. The CDR3 DNA reads TGTGCCAGCAGTTCGATCAGGGTCGATCAGCCCCAGCATTTT. Its translation: CASSSIRVDQPQHF.

This clonotype was observed at least ten times. The chain carries TRBV28 and TRBJ2-2, with a possible D match to TRBD2 (6 bases). CDR1 MDHEN and CDR2 SYDVKM come from the germline V gene. V was clipped by 5 bases and J by 4 bases, with 20 bases between them. The length of the CDR3 is 17 residues. The CDR3 region has the DNA TGTGCCAGCAGTCCCTATCGGGGGTTCGAGAGCACCGGGGAGCTGTTTTTT. Its translation is CASSPYRGFESTGELFF.

This clonotype was counted many times. V gene TRBV7-9 combines with J gene TRBJ2-5, with unresolved D. V was shortened by 2 bases and J by 8 bases, with 15 bases between the two germline ends. The CDR3 covers 14 residues. Germline lookup yields CDR1 SEHNR and CDR2 FQNEAQ (reference sequence). CDR3 loop: CASSLTGIGYTQYF. CDR3 sequence (DNA): TGTGCCAGCAGCTTAACTGGCATTGGATACACCCAGTACTTC. The full variable domain, its missing parts supplied by reference TRBV7-9 and TRBJ2-5, is DTGVSQNPRHKITKRGQNVTFRCDPISEHNRLYWYRQTLGQGPEFLTYFQNEAQLEKSRLLSDRFSAERPKGSFSTLEIQRTEQGDSAMYLCASSLTGIGYTQYFGPGTRLLVL.

Many counts were recorded for this clonotype. This rearrangement joins TRBV29-1 to TRBJ2-5, with TRBD1 matching over 10 bases. CDR1 and CDR2 (germline): SQVTM, ANQGSEA. The CDR3 contains 14 residues. V dropped 7 bases and J dropped 5; count of bases not matched to a gene: 10. CDR3 coding DNA: TGCAGCGGCATACCCGGGACAGGGGATGAGACCCAGTACTTC. As protein: CSGIPGTGDETQYF.

This clonotype has at least ten counts. J is TRBJ1-5 and V is TRBV27; D call uncertain. V was clipped by 1 base and J by 2 bases, with 9 bases between them. The CDR3 length is 15 residues. From germline, CDR1 is MNHEY and CDR2 SMNVEV (reference sequence). CDR3 sequence reads: CASSLLSGGNQPQHF. CDR3 bases: TGTGCCAGCAGTTTATTGTCGGGAGGCAATCAGCCCCAGCATTTT.

This clonotype showed up just a few times. With a much larger clone just one base away, this may be a read error. The V gene is TRBV5-1, the J gene TRBJ2-7; 9 bases line up with TRBD1. From germline, CDR1 is SGHRS and CDR2 YFSETQ. The CDR3 length is 14 residues. CDR3 sequence reads: CASSIQQGAGEQCF. The CDR3 DNA reads as TGCGCCAGCAGCATCCAACAGGGGGCGGGAGAGCAGTGCTTC. The whole variable domain, filled in from reference TRBV5-1 and TRBJ2-7, reads KAGVTQTPRYLIKTRGQQVTLSCSPISGHRSVSWYQQTPGQGLQFLFEYFSETQRNKGNFPGRFSGRQFSNSRSEMNVSTLELGDSALYLCASSIQQGAGEQCFGPGTRLTVT.

This clonotype was seen a handful of times. The genes are TRBV20-1 and TRBJ1-5, with D unresolved. The CDR3 has 14 residues. Trimming removed 6 bases from V and 3 bases from J, with 15 bases in between. Per the germline V gene, CDR1 is DFQATT and CDR2 is SNEGSKA (reference sequence). The DNA of the CDR3 is TGCAGTGCCCTTGCGGGCAGGAACAATCAGCCCCAGCATTTT. Amino acids: CSALAGRNNQPQHF.

This clonotype was recorded many times. The V call is TRBV2, the J call TRBJ2-4, with TRBD1 matching over 7 bases. The J segment lost 0 bases and the V segment lost 6 bases, leaving 8 bases of the junction unmatched. The CDR3 is 16 residues long. CDR1 SNHLY and CDR2 FYNNEI come from the germline V gene. The CDR3 loop reads CASSRDRALAKNIQYF. The CDR3 DNA is TGTGCCAGCAGCCGGGACAGAGCCTTAGCCAAAAACATTCAGTACTTC.

Comment on this clonotype: A much more abundant neighbour one base away suggests this may be a read error. Lacking the conserved final phenylalanine or tryptophan, this CDR3 likely reflects a read error. V is TRBV29-1 and J is TRBJ2-2; 7 bases map to TRBD1. J was trimmed by 2 bases and V by 4 bases; bases with no gene match: 1. The CDR3 covers 13 residues. CDR1 and CDR2 from the germline V gene are SQVTM and ANQGSEA. The CDR3 loop reads CSVGDSNTGELFV. The CDR3 DNA reads TGCAGCGTTGGGGACAGTAACACCGGGGAGCTGTTTGTT.

This clonotype was recorded at least ten times. The chain employs TRBV10-3 and TRBJ1-1; D unclear. With 10 bases removed from V and 6 bases from J, the gap between germline ends came to 24 bases. The CDR3 is 15 amino acids. Germline V gives CDR1 ENHRY, CDR2 SYGVKD. The CDR3 region has the DNA TGTGCCACCTCCCCCGGGTCGGGGATCAACGCTGAAGCTTTCTTT. Protein product: CATSPGSGINAEAFF.

This clonotype was counted ten times or more. The CDR3 DNA reads TGTGCCAGCAGTCCGGAGAGTAGCTCCTATAATTCACCCCTCCACTTT. Protein: CASSPESSSYNSPLHF. The gene calls are TRBV27 and TRBJ1-6; D unresolved. Trimming took off 5 bases at V and 0 bases at J, with 11 bases between the two ends. The CDR3 sequence is 16 residues long. In germline, CDR1 is MNHEY, CDR2 SMNVEV (reference sequence).

This clonotype showed up just a few times. The chain carries TRBV5-1 and TRBJ2-7, with 7 positions matching TRBD2. The V gene end was trimmed by 4 bases and the J gene end by 7 bases; junction bases not matched to a gene: 14. Germline V CDR1 and CDR2: SGHRS, YFSETQ. This CDR3 is 15 amino acids long. CDR3 in DNA: TGCGCCAGCAGCCCTCGTGCGGGAGAAGGAGGGGAGCAGTACTTC. Its translation is CASSPRAGEGGEQYF.

This clonotype was recorded at least ten times. The chain links TRBV7-9 to TRBJ2-2; TRBD2 is a possible D gene (6 bases). V was clipped by 4 bases and J by 4 bases, with 10 bases between them. Germline lookup yields CDR1 SEHNR and CDR2 FQNEAQ (reference sequence). CDR3 size: 14 residues. The CDR3 DNA sequence: TGTGCCAGCAGCTGGGGACTTCTCACCGGGGAGCTGTTTTTT. Translation gives CASSWGLLTGELFF.

CDR3 sequence (DNA): TGTGCCAGCAGTGAAAGGTCAGGGTCGAACACTGAAGCTTTCTTT. It specifies CASSERSGSNTEAFF. V gene TRBV6-1 combines with J gene TRBJ1-1; TRBD1 is a possible D gene (5 bases). With 2 bases removed from V and 1 base from J, the gap between germline ends came to 11 bases. Germline CDR1 and CDR2: MNHNS and SASEGT. The CDR3 consists of 15 residues.